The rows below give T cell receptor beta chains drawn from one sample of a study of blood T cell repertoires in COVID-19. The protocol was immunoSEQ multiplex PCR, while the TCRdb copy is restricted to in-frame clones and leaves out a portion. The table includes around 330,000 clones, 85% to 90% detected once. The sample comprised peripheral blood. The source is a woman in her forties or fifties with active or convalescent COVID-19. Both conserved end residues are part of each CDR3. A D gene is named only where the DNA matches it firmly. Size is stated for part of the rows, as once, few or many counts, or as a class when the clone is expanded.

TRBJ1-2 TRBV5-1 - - CASSSGVLQGASYTF TGCGCCAGCAGTTCCGGTGTCCTACAGGGAGCTAGCTACACCTTC
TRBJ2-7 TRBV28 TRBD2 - CASSLTQSGSYEQYF TGTGCCAGCAGTTTAACACAGAGCGGGAGTTACGAGCAGTACTTC
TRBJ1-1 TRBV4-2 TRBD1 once CASSQEEGTVLDTEAFF TGTGCCAGCAGCCAAGAAGAGGGGACAGTACTGGACACTGAAGCTTTCTTT
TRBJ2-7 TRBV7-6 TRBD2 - CASSLAVSGGVGSYEQYF TGTGCCAGCAGCTTAGCGGTTAGCGGGGGGGTTGGTTCCTACGAGCAGTACTTC
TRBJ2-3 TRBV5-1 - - CASSPDWDTQYF TGCGCCAGCAGCCCCGACTGGGATACGCAGTATTTT
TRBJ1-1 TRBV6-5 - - CASSLGTLTFF TGTGCCAGCAGTCTCGGGACTCTAACTTTCTTT
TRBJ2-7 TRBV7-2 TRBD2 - CASSLAFSGKEQYF TGTGCCAGCAGCTTAGCCTTTAGCGGGAAAGAGCAGTACTTC
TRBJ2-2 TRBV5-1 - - CASQGLPNTGELFF TGCGCCAGCCAGGGGCTACCGAACACCGGGGAGCTGTTTTTT
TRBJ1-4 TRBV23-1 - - CASFTYRVYEKLFF TGCGCCAGCTTTACCTACAGGGTCTATGAAAAACTGTTTTTT
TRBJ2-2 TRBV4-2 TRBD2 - CASSSRGGANTGELFF TGTGCCAGCAGCTCTCGGGGGGGTGCGAACACCGGGGAGCTGTTTTTT
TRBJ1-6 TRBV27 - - CASSLSGGSYNSPLHF TGTGCCAGCAGTTTATCCGGGGGCTCCTATAATTCACCCCTCCACTTT
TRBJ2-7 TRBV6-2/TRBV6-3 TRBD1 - CASSTGVPPYEQYF TGTGCCAGCAGTACAGGGGTCCCCCCCTACGAGCAGTACTTC
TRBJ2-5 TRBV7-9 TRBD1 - CASSLPRQGAILGETQYF TGTGCCAGCAGTCTCCCCCGACAGGGGGCGATCCTAGGGGAGACCCAGTACTTC
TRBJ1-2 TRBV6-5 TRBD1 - CASSPTTGPSYGYTF TGTGCCAGCAGTCCTACGACAGGGCCCAGCTATGGCTACACCTTC
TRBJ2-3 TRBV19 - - CASSSISGGTDTQYF TGTGCCAGTAGTTCGATTAGCGGCGGCACAGATACGCAGTATTTT
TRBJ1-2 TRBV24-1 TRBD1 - CATSDPGQGGGYTF TGTGCCACCAGTGACCCGGGACAGGGTGGGGGCTACACCTTC
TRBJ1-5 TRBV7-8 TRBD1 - CASSLDWMPGQGFNQPQHF TGTGCCAGCAGCTTAGATTGGATGCCGGGACAGGGCTTTAATCAGCCCCAGCATTTT
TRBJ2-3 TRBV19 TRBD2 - CASSRGFWASGSTDTQYF TGTGCCAGTAGTAGGGGCTTTTGGGCTAGCGGGAGCACAGATACGCAGTATTTT
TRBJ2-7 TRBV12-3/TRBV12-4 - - CASSFSHSYEQYF TGTGCCAGCAGTTTCTCACACTCCTACGAGCAGTACTTC
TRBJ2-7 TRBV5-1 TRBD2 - CASSLGFGGLAVTYEQYF TGCGCCAGCAGCTTGGGGTTTGGAGGACTAGCGGTTACCTACGAGCAGTACTTC
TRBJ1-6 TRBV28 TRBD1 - CASRAADRARSPLHF TGTGCCAGCAGAGCGGCAGACAGGGCGCGTTCACCCCTCCACTTT
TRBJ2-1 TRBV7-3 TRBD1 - CASSSGTGAYNEQFF TGTGCCAGCAGCTCCGGGACAGGGGCCTACAATGAGCAGTTCTTC
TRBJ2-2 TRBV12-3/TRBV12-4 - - CASSSSVPGELFF TGTGCCAGCAGTTCCTCGGTTCCCGGGGAGCTGTTTTTT
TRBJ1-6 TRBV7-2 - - CASSGVTLNSPLHF TGTGCCAGCAGCGGAGTCACACTTAATTCACCCCTCCACTTT
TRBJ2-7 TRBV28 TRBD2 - CASSSGLGSYEQYF TGTGCCAGCAGTTCGGGACTAGGTTCCTACGAGCAGTACTTC
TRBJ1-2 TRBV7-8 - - CASSPDYGYTF TGTGCCAGCAGCCCCGACTATGGCTACACCTTC
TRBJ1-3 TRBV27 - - CASSLWAGSGNTIYF TGTGCCAGCAGTTTATGGGCGGGGTCTGGAAACACCATATATTTT
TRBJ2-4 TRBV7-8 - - CASSLDRNIQYF TGTGCCAGCAGCTTAGACAGAAACATTCAGTACTTC
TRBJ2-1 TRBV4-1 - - CASSQEPVYNEQFF TGCGCCAGCAGCCAAGAGCCGGTCTACAATGAGCAGTTCTTC
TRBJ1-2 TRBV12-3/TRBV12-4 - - CASETGQGNGYTF TGTGCCAGCGAAACTGGCCAGGGGAATGGCTACACCTTC
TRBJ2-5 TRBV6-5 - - CASSYSSVQPETQYF TGTGCCAGCAGTTACTCGAGTGTGCAACCGGAGACCCAGTACTTC
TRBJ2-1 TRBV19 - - CASSYLGVEQFF TGTGCCAGTAGTTACTTAGGGGTTGAGCAGTTCTTC
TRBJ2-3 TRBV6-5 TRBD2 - CASTNLAGDTDTQYF TGTGCCAGCACCAATCTAGCGGGGGACACAGATACGCAGTATTTT
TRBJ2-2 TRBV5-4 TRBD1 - CASSLPGTGTNTGELFF TGTGCCAGCAGCTTGCCCGGGACAGGGACGAACACCGGGGAGCTGTTTTTT
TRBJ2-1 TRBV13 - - CASSLDSDEQFF TGTGCCAGCAGCTTAGATTCGGATGAGCAGTTCTTC